The TCR beta chain under discussion was sequenced for a study of T cells after yellow fever vaccination. Study outcomes and limitations: Most primary-vaccination clones reappeared after the booster (about 95% CD4, roughly 90% CD8).

Trimming stripped 7 bases from V and 6 bases from J, with 16 bases between. The CDR3 extends over 14 amino acids. From the 5' RACE reads, TCRdb called clonotypes with MiXCR, one entry per CDR3 protein. In the table there are 400,000 or so distinct CDR3 sequences, around 19% of which are singletons. Details on this clonotype: As yet, its antigen is unknown.

This sequence was found in a man aged 18 to 29 who received the YFV17D yellow fever vaccine. The specimen comprised PBMCs, sampled before the yellow fever booster vaccination. This chain links TRBV12-3 or TRBV12-4 with TRBJ1-5; D call uncertain. CDR3 loop: CASKQKEFGQPQHF. The CDR3 DNA sequence: TGTGCCAGCAAACAGAAGGAATTTGGTCAGCCCCAGCATTTT.